This paragraph reports one T cell receptor (beta chain). What it binds is unknown. Germline assignment: CDR1 SGHTA and CDR2 FQGNSA. The CDR3 loop spans 16 amino acids. V lost 6 bases and J lost 0, with 14 bases in between. Clones were sequenced by immunoSEQ multiplex PCR, and TCRdb holds only the in-frame ones, with some missing. The sample lists under 20,000 clones, roughly 87% seen once, with 1.4% in the top ten. The entry originates in a study of regulatory and conventional T cells in RAG deficiency. Study-wide results and caveats: Omenn CD25-high CD127-low cells may be activated cells, not true Tregs. Shorter CDR3s in all patient subsets; >85% Treg-Tconv overlap in Omenn.

The sorted regulatory T cells were CD4+, CD25-high and CD127-low, with genomic DNA sequenced. These sequences were also reported in another study, on regulatory T cells. This second study notes: Primers: 52 TRBV forward and 13 TRBJ reverse. Skewed V and J usage and few unique V-J pairs marked patient repertoires, most in Tregs.

Sequences were obtained from Tregs sorted from blood. The origin of this receptor is a human donor in good health. The gene calls are TRBV7-2 and TRBJ2-2, with D possibly called TRBD1 or TRBD2 (6 bases each). DNA for the CDR3: TGTGCCAGCAGGACGTACGGGGGCGCGAACACCGGGGAGCTGTTTTTT. Protein: CASRTYGGANTGELFF. The variable domain in full, with the rest retrieved from reference TRBV7-2 and TRBJ2-2, is GAGVSQSPSNKVTEKGKDVELRCDPISGHTALYWYRQSLGQGLEFLIYFQGNSAPDKSGLPSDRFSAERTGGSVSTLTIQRTQQEDSAVYLCASRTYGGANTGELFFGEGSRLTVL.